One and the same sample provided the 16 T cell receptor beta chains below, sequenced in a study of blood T cell repertoires in COVID-19. Method: immunoSEQ multiplex PCR; TCRdb's copy keeps in-frame clones and lacks some. The sample contains about 62,000 clones, 86% of which appear only once. Sequencing input: peripheral blood. The receptors stem from a woman of 80 years or more with acute or convalescent COVID-19.

This clone was detected only once. The V gene is TRBV27, the J gene TRBJ1-2; D uncertain. This CDR3 region has 14 residues. V shed 7 bases and J shed 8 bases, with 20 bases lying between them. The V gene's germline CDR1 is MNHEY and CDR2 SMNVEV (reference sequence). The CDR3 DNA reads TGTGCCAGCACCCGCTTGGACTTGGGCGGCGGCTACACCTTC. Translated: CASTRLDLGGGYTF.

This sequence joins TRBV10-3 and TRBJ2-7; 10 nucleotides align to TRBD1. CDR1 is ENHRY and CDR2 is SYGVKD in the germline V gene. The CDR3 has 14 amino acids. After removal of 6 bases from V and 5 bases from J, the junction contained 7 bases not matched to a gene. CDR3 protein: CAISLSGQGNEQYF. In DNA, the CDR3 is TGTGCCATCAGCCTTTCGGGACAGGGGAACGAGCAGTACTTC.

The chain combines TRBV5-4 with TRBJ2-7, with 9 positions matching TRBD1. V was pared by 4 bases and J by 2 bases, with 7 bases of the junction left unmatched. This CDR3 has 15 residues. CDR1 and CDR2 (germline): SGHNT, YYREEE (reference sequence). In DNA form, the CDR3 reads TGTGCCAGCAGCCCCTCCGGGACAGGGCCCTACGAGCAGTACTTC. Translating gives CASSPSGTGPYEQYF.

The chain recombines TRBV10-2 with TRBJ2-5, with a weak D call TRBD2 (5 bases). The germline gives CDR1 WSHSY, CDR2 SAAADI. Trimming removed 6 bases from V and 7 bases from J, with 18 bases in between. CDR3 length equals 14 residues. CDR3 DNA: TGCGCCAGCAGGGATTTAGGGCGGGCGGGGACCCAGTACTTC. Its translation is CASRDLGRAGTQYF.

This chain connects TRBV6-4 to TRBJ1-4; 7 bases are a match to TRBD1. Trimming cost V 2 bases and J 6 bases; bases outside gene matches: 15. There are 18 residues in the CDR3. Germline assignment: CDR1 MRHNA and CDR2 SNTAGT. CDR3 sequence reads: CASSDQETGPPFDEKLFF. The CDR3 DNA reads TGTGCCAGCAGTGACCAGGAGACAGGGCCGCCTTTTGATGAAAAACTGTTTTTT.

The V gene is TRBV27, the J gene TRBJ2-2; a weak D match, TRBD1 (5 bases). V was cut by 3 bases and J by 6 bases, with 14 bases left in between. The CDR3 loop spans 15 amino acids. Looked up from germline, CDR1 is MNHEY and CDR2 is SMNVEV (reference sequence). CDR3 nucleotides: TGTGCCAGCAGTTTCCAGGCAGGGAATTCCGGGGAGCTGTTTTTT. Its translation: CASSFQAGNSGELFF.

This chain uses TRBV9 with TRBJ2-1; 11 nucleotides align to TRBD2. Germline assignment: CDR1 SGDLS and CDR2 YYNGEE. J gave up 0 bases and V 2 bases, and 4 bases lay outside the gene matches. The CDR3 spans 17 residues. The CDR3 sequence: CASSVGLAGGSYNEQFF. CDR3 DNA sequence: TGTGCCAGCAGCGTCGGACTAGCGGGTGGCTCCTACAATGAGCAGTTCTTC.

CDR3 in amino acids: CASRSGGGGAYGYTF. The CDR3 DNA sequence: TGCGCCAGCAGGTCTGGCGGAGGGGGCGCCTATGGCTACACCTTC. The rearrangement links TRBV4-3 to TRBJ1-2, with 7 bases identical to TRBD1. This CDR3 has 15 amino acids. Germline-derived CDR1 and CDR2 are LGHNA and YSLEER. Trimming cost V 6 bases and J 4 bases; bases outside gene matches: 11.

V usage is TRBV5-1 and J usage is TRBJ2-2; 8 positions match TRBD2. The germline CDR1 and CDR2 sequences are SGHRS and YFSETQ. V was clipped by 4 bases and J by 4 bases; unmatched bases: 12. The CDR3 contains 17 residues. The CDR3 loop reads CASSPDSGTLLTGELFF. The CDR3 DNA reads TGCGCCAGCAGCCCGGATAGCGGGACTCTTCTCACCGGGGAGCTGTTTTTT.

The genes are TRBV28 and TRBJ1-2, with D tentatively TRBD1 (6 bases). The CDR3 is 15 amino acids. Germline V gives CDR1 MDHEN, CDR2 SYDVKM. With 3 bases removed from V and 4 bases from J, the gap between germline ends came to 15 bases. The CDR3 loop reads CASSLIGQPTYGYTF. CDR3 nucleotide sequence: TGTGCCAGCAGTTTGATCGGACAGCCCACCTATGGCTACACCTTC.

The chain joins TRBV29-1 to TRBJ2-3; TRBD2 matches at 12 bases. CDR3 length: 16 amino acids. Germline trimming cut 4 bases from V and 0 bases from J; bases unmatched to any gene: 5. Per the germline V gene, CDR1 is SQVTM and CDR2 is ANQGSEA. CDR3 sequence: CSVAGTSGSSTDTQYF. Written as DNA, the CDR3 is TGCAGCGTTGCCGGGACTAGCGGGTCTAGCACAGATACGCAGTATTTT.

This rearrangement joins TRBV27 to TRBJ1-1; 11 positions match TRBD1. The CDR3 is 14 residues long. Germline CDR1 and CDR2: MNHEY and SMNVEV (reference sequence). V lost 2 bases and J lost 4; bases outside the gene matches: 0. CDR3 DNA: TGTGCCAGCAGTTTAGGGACAGGGGGCACTGAAGCTTTCTTT. Translating gives CASSLGTGGTEAFF.

The chain recombines TRBV19 with TRBJ2-2, with TRBD1 matching over 8 bases. Germline trimming cut 2 bases from V and 5 bases from J; bases unmatched to any gene: 1. Germline CDR1 LNHDA, CDR2 SQIVND (reference sequence). This CDR3 is 14 amino acids long. Here the CDR3 DNA reads TGTGCCAGTAGTATACACAGGGGGACCGGGGAGCTGTTTTTT. Translated: CASSIHRGTGELFF.

The chain couples TRBV3-1 (or the pseudogene TRBV3-2) to TRBJ1-4; the match to TRBD1 covers 7 bases. Germline V gives CDR1 LGHDT, CDR2 YNNKEL (reference sequence). The CDR3 loop spans 15 amino acids. Losses at the gene ends were 4 bases for V and 8 bases for J; bases not matched to a gene: 10. CDR3 sequence reads: CASSRLGQEAEKLFF. CDR3 nucleotides: TGTGCCAGCAGCCGCCTTGGACAGGAGGCGGAAAAACTGTTTTTT.

DNA for the CDR3: TGTGCCAGCTCACCGTCCTATCTTGAGCAGTTCTTC. It is translated as CASSPSYLEQFF. The chain is built from TRBV18 and TRBJ2-1; D gene unclear. Germline V gives CDR1 KGHSH, CDR2 LQKENI. V was pared by 3 bases and J by 9 bases, with 9 bases between. CDR3 length: 12 amino acids.

The chain carries TRBV27 and TRBJ1-5; 7 nucleotides match TRBD1. This CDR3 region has 16 residues. Germline V lookup: CDR1 MNHEY, CDR2 SMNVEV (reference sequence). V was clipped by 5 bases and J by 3 bases; unmatched bases: 10. CDR3 residues: CASSPRQGSNNQPQHF. CDR3 DNA: TGTGCCAGCAGTCCAAGACAGGGATCGAACAATCAGCCCCAGCATTTT.